This T cell receptor (beta chain) derives from a study of cytomegalovirus exposure and HLA in healthy donors (dated by TCRdb to 2017 to 2019). General notes on the study: An earlier analysis of several hundred of the donors reported 276 Gb of sequence data and 117 million unique TCR beta sequences from around 200 million T cells. A later genetic analysis used genome-wide SNP genotypes for about three fifths of the 666 donors, treating that subset as a discovery cohort. All discovery cohort repertoires had been generated on a single sequencing platform. An earlier analysis of fewer than 750 of the donors used high-throughput TCR beta sequencing to judge whether each TCR beta V gene segment behaved as functional or pseudogenic. Rather than drawing on any new phenotypic data, the later analysis identified candidate immune exposures from TCR beta sequences and the way those sequences occurred across donors. The T cell repertoires of roughly 660 subjects were profiled by immunosequencing and related to cytomegalovirus serostatus. HLA typing covered class I and class II loci at four-digit resolution. Roughly 300 gigabases of sequencing data and around 85 million unique TCR sequences made up an early release that covered approximately 650 HLA-typed donors. Of the approximately 400 genotyped donors, 80% to 90% were placed in the genetic ancestry cluster associated with self-reported Caucasian donors. Donor age, sex, ethnicity and CMV serostatus were compiled together with the repertoire data. The study combined high-throughput TCR immunosequencing, statistical association of individual TCRs with disease status, and machine learning to predict cytomegalovirus infection status. In a later analysis, previously published TCR beta repertoires from fewer than 750 donors were re-analyzed and high-resolution HLA genotyping was added so that TCR occurrence patterns could be studied. In addition to the first cohort of roughly 700 subjects, a separate validation cohort of over 90 different subjects was used. The number of donors typed differed by locus, with roughly 629-640 for A, B, C, DRB1 and DQB1, roughly 520 for DQA1, 606 for DPA1, and approximately 470 for DPB1. Several DR-DQ haplotypes were handled as single units for association and clustering because linkage in the cohort was strong. The study aimed to test whether cataloging public T cell receptors could reveal signatures of past pathogen exposure. On average, roughly 250,000 unique TCR beta nucleotide sequences were sequenced per donor among fewer than 500 genotyped donors of the cohort, with roughly 18% of those sequences being non-productive. The full study reports these points: Because some donors lacked HLA typing at each locus, the association tests relied only on the typed subset. A further reported finding was that TCR beta sequences accurately predicted the HLA-A and HLA-B alleles for most subjects in the first cohort. In a later analysis, most CMV-associated TCR beta chains were found to appear HLA-restricted, with HLA associations seemingly driven largely by CMV exposure. CMV serostatus was the only immune exposure information available for the cohort. In a later analysis, HLA-associated TCR beta chains were found to be more clonally expanded and to have lower generation probabilities than equally common non-associated chains. Presence/absence analyses assumed roughly uniform sequencing depth across donors, an assumption that may not hold. Some IMGT-functional V segments, including TRBV6-2 and TRBV6-3, could not be distinguished by the 87-base-pair reads and were therefore excluded. The classifier was reported to diagnose cytomegalovirus status with high specificity and sensitivity in both the original cohort and the validation cohort. Most TCR sequences were seen in very few donors, while some public TCRs were found in many individuals. In an earlier analysis of approximately 590 of the donors, most TCR beta V segments appeared in productive rearrangements about 90% or about 30% of the time, broadly matching IMGT annotations. In a later analysis, some 17,000 TCR beta sequences were associated with specific HLA alleles at a false discovery rate of 0.05. Linkage disequilibrium might explain the correlated functional status among segregating V segments, but an unknown experimental factor could not be excluded. In vitro tests confirmed that a few of the cytomegalovirus-associated TCR beta chains recognize cytomegalovirus antigens. According to a later genetic analysis, donors in an Asian-associated ancestry cluster had fewer N-insertions in productive TCRs than the approximately 610-donor mean. The earlier analysis of approximately 540 of the donors excluded fewer than 20 rarely observed V segments, including chromosome 9 orphons, because counts were too low. According to a later analysis, TCR association rates differed among HLA loci, with DRB1 alleles showing the most associated TCRs and HLA-C alleles showing the fewest. When HLA alleles, especially DR and DQ, strongly co-occurred, TCR associations were difficult to assign to individual alleles. According to the authors, the approach could potentially be generalized to other disease states and immunological phenotypes. The sequencing pipeline was judged likely to have produced a cluster of highly shared sequence variants as a technical artifact. In this cohort, only TCR beta chains were sequenced, and detectable features were limited by the absence of alpha or paired-chain data. Several of the top co-occurrence clusters appeared to be linked to parvovirus B19, influenza, CMV and Epstein-Barr virus, according to a later analysis. The study gave a list of 150 to 200 TCR beta chains associated with cytomegalovirus. V-gene and J-gene trimming of TCR beta chains was associated with a missense DCLRE1C variant in a later genetic analysis, and the association was replicated in an independent cohort.

The CDR3 sequence holds 17 residues, the cysteine and phenylalanine included. Just the 51-base CDR3 DNA is kept, in frame starting at base 1. V is reduced by 2 bases and J by 0 bases, leaving a spacing of 14 bases between them. From a lookup of the germline V gene, CDR1 and CDR2 are SGHAT and FQNNGV. Library generation was performed with the immunoSEQ multiplex PCR assay. For the multiplex PCR, a mixture combining 60 forward primers for TCR Vbeta segments and 13 reverse primers for TCR Jbeta segments was used. A multiplex PCR assay on genomic DNA amplified the CDR3 region of rearranged TCR beta genes. On the Illumina HiSeq System, the amplified TCR beta libraries were sequenced as 87-base-pair reads. On the study's bioinformatics: A later analysis counted 75 million to 100 million unique TCR beta chains across the 666 repertoires, and approximately 11 million of these chains were shared by at least two donors. To remove PCR and sequencing errors, raw reads were error-corrected and collapsed into unique sequences using a nearest-neighbor algorithm that merged closely related sequences. Alignment of CDR3 sequences to IMGT reference sequences was used to assign V, D and J gene segments. For a sequence to be retained, a match of at least six nucleotides was required to both a V gene segment and a J gene segment. Rearrangements were called productive when the CDR3 lacked stop codons and stayed in frame with V and J; all others were non-productive. CDR3 was defined according to IMGT convention as the region running from the second conserved V-encoded cysteine to the conserved J-encoded phenylalanine. The earlier analysis of 587 of the donors excluded sequences that lacked an unambiguous match to a single V gene segment. An earlier analysis of 450 to 650 of the donors called V segments functional above 56.7% productive rearrangements and segregating when the between-donor standard deviation exceeded 5%. To diagnose cytomegalovirus status from the catalog of TCR beta chain sequences, a statistical classification framework was built. In a later analysis, TCR nucleotide sequences were compared against IMGT/GENE-DB human TR gene sequences so that V and J genes could be assigned. A later analysis assigned CDR3 sequences and most-parsimonious VDJ recombination scenarios with the TCRdist pipeline. In a later analysis, every TCR beta chain was defined by the combination of its CDR3 amino acid sequence and its V-gene family, and reads without a unique V-gene family were dropped. To address suspected cross-contamination and a sequencing artifact, a later analysis removed 550 to 750 highly shared, low-generation-probability nucleotide sequences. In a later analysis, a clonal expansion index for each public chain was calculated from normalized within-repertoire ranks of inferred template counts. In a later analysis, generation probabilities were computed using a VDJ recombination model fitted to out-of-frame rearrangements, and the results were checked against IGoR. In a later analysis, TCR-TCR, TCR-HLA and TCR-CMV co-occurrence was scored with hypergeometric tests, and a repertoire-size bias correction was applied to TCR pairs. To estimate false discovery rates, a later analysis permuted the HLA or CMV assignments 20 times. A later analysis grouped co-occurring TCRs with DBSCAN, adding TCRdist sequence similarity when clustering within HLA-allele-positive subsets. Co-occurrence clustering excluded repertoires with fewer than 30,000 or more than 120,000 public chains, plus five with anomalous nucleotide sharing. TCRdb retrieved this table from immuneACCESS and kept in-frame rearrangements only. Not all clones are present; in checked studies, unresolved V genes account for under half, and no reason is known for the remainder. That table is the source of V, J and clone size, and D and trimming were worked out from the DNA. Present in this sample are 120,000 to 150,000 clones, 70% to 80% of which were seen just once. The ten largest clones take up over 3% of the sample.

For this clone: Its antigen is unknown. Per-base qualities were not stored, and no clone one base away is much larger.

The cohort was made up of about 610 healthy bone marrow donors. At the time of sampling, every cohort member was nominally healthy, though immune exposures that went unrecorded were likely present. The donor was CMV seronegative and belonged to the group of 352 seronegative cohort members. A peripheral blood sample was collected from each donor, and TCR beta sequencing was performed on peripheral blood mononuclear cells. The Qiagen DNeasy Blood Extraction Kit was used to extract genomic DNA from the blood cell samples. The receptor was isolated from a female donor in good health and CMV-seronegative. The rearrangement joined TRBV11-2 to TRBJ1-3; TRBD1 might be the D gene, on 5 matching bases. Sequencing was done on a sample of PBMCs. This receptor has the CDR3 CASSLFGTYLSGNTIYF. The DNA sequence reads TGTGCCAGCAGCTTATTCGGGACTTATCTCTCTGGAAACACCATATATTTT.